A single sample is the source of the 29 T cell receptor beta chains below, sequenced in a study of cytomegalovirus exposure and HLA in healthy donors. The PCR made use of 60 Vbeta and 13 Jbeta primers. Here immunoSEQ multiplex PCR was the method, and the copy in TCRdb shows in-frame clones only, minus some. The sample gives roughly 62,000 clones, over 60% of which show up once; under 6% is in the top ten. The source material was PBMCs. The receptors derive from a woman in her 30s in good health and CMV-seronegative.

This clone has only a few counts. The V and J genes are TRBV28 and TRBJ2-7, with TRBD1 matching over 8 bases. V gave up 6 bases and J gave up 4 bases; unmatched junction bases: 11. Germline values: CDR1 MDHEN, CDR2 SYDVKM. The CDR3 has 15 amino acids. CDR3 nucleotides: TGTGCCAGCAGCGCATATTACAGGGGGGCATACGAGCAGTACTTC. Encoded protein: CASSAYYRGAYEQYF.

The chain recombines TRBV5-8 with TRBJ2-5, with TRBD2 matching over 7 bases. CDR3 length: 15 amino acids. Per germline, CDR1 SGHTS and CDR2 YDEGEE. With V trimmed by 0 bases and J by 2 bases, 4 bases remained unmatched. The CDR3, as DNA: TGTGCCAGCAGCTTGGACGGGGGGTCACAAGAGACCCAGTACTTC. Translation gives CASSLDGGSQETQYF.

The sample holds one count of this clone. This chain connects TRBV7-8 to TRBJ2-1; 13 bases are shared with TRBD2. V trimming: 5 bases; J trimming: 0 bases; junction bases outside the gene matches: 4. Germline-derived CDR1 and CDR2 are SGHVS and FQNEAQ. The CDR3 is 17 residues long. The CDR3 DNA reads as TGTGCCAGCAGCCCTAGGACTAGCGGGAGCTCCTACAATGAGCAGTTCTTC. It encodes CASSPRTSGSSYNEQFF.

Only one count was recorded for this clone. The chain has TRBV15 and TRBJ1-3, with D perhaps TRBD1 (6 bases). V was pared by 1 base and J by 0 bases, with 7 bases between. This CDR3 has 15 amino acids. CDR1 LNHNV and CDR2 YYDKDF come from the germline V gene (reference sequence). The CDR3 DNA reads TGTGCCACCAGCAGAGCAGGGGTCTCTGGAAACACCATATATTTT. This gives the protein CATSRAGVSGNTIYF.

This clone was counted a single time. This rearrangement joins TRBV6-1 to TRBJ2-3; 11 bases align to TRBD1. The junction had 7 bases not matched to a gene; V was cut back by 8 bases and J by 6 bases. CDR3 length equals 14 residues. From germline, CDR1 is MNHNS and CDR2 SASEGT. CDR3 protein: CASGSGTGGDTQYF. The CDR3, as DNA: TGTGCCAGCGGTTCCGGGACAGGGGGGGATACGCAGTATTTT.

The gene calls are TRBV5-1 and TRBJ2-3; TRBD1 is a possible D gene (6 bases). Germline V gene lookup returns CDR1 SGHRS and CDR2 YFSETQ. This CDR3 has 14 residues. Trimming stripped 3 bases from V and 4 bases from J, with 12 bases between. CDR3 DNA: TGCGCCAGCAGCTCGACAGGAGGCCCAGATACGCAGTATTTT. Its protein is CASSSTGGPDTQYF.

This chain's CDR3 is CAWSRDREGEQYV. In DNA, the CDR3 is TGTGCCTGGAGCCGGGACAGGGAAGGCGAGCAGTACGTC. The rearrangement links TRBV30 to TRBJ2-7; 9 nucleotides match TRBD1. There are 13 residues in the CDR3. The germline V gene has CDR1 GTSNPN and CDR2 SVGIG (reference sequence). Germline trimming cut 3 bases from V and 6 bases from J; bases unmatched to any gene: 6.

This clone was counted only a few times. This rearrangement joins TRBV11-2 to TRBJ2-2, with D perhaps TRBD1 (6 bases). The germline gives CDR1 SGHAT, CDR2 FQNNGV. CDR3 length: 13 amino acids. V was pared by 5 bases and J by 6 bases, with 10 bases between. The CDR3 sequence is CASSPRTAGELFF. CDR3 DNA: TGTGCCAGCAGCCCTAGGACAGCCGGGGAGCTGTTTTTT. Together with reference TRBV11-2 and TRBJ2-2, the CDR3 gives the full variable domain: EAGVAQSPRYKIIEKRQSVAFWCNPISGHATLYWYQQILGQGPKLLIQFQNNGVVDDSQLPKDRFSAERLKGVDSTLKIQPAKLEDSAVYLCASSPRTAGELFFGEGSRLTVL.

As DNA, the CDR3 is TGTGCCAGCAGCGAGGGGGACTACGAGCAGTACTTC. This sequence encodes CASSEGDYEQYF. The gene calls are TRBV7-9 and TRBJ2-5; D perhaps matches TRBD1 (6 bases). The end of the DNA fits TRBJ2-7 better, so the J call may be wrong. The CDR3 runs to 12 residues. Germline V gene sequence: CDR1 SEHNR, CDR2 FQNEAQ (reference sequence).

The chain has TRBV6-5 and TRBJ1-1, with D possibly TRBD1 on 5 matching bases. The CDR3 loop spans 16 amino acids. V was trimmed by 2 bases and J by 5 bases, leaving 18 bases between them. The V gene's germline CDR1 is MNHEY and CDR2 SVGAGI. For the CDR3, the DNA is TGTGCCAGCAGTTACACGGGTGTTCGGGGGGGGACTGAAGCTTTCTTT. Residues: CASSYTGVRGGTEAFF.

CDR3 sequence reads: CSVEETDRPYGYTF. CDR3 nucleotide sequence: TGCAGCGTTGAAGAAACCGACAGACCCTATGGCTACACCTTC. The chain joins TRBV29-1 to TRBJ1-2; possible D gene TRBD1, 5 bases. Germline V gene lookup returns CDR1 SQVTM and CDR2 ANQGSEA. CDR3 size: 14 residues. Trimming pared 0 bases from V and 4 bases from J, leaving 12 bases between.

This rearrangement joins TRBV18 to TRBJ1-1, with 8 bases matching TRBD1. This CDR3 spans 16 amino acids. Germline V gives CDR1 KGHSH, CDR2 LQKENI. Unmatched junction bases numbered 14, after V lost 6 bases and J lost 5 bases. The CDR3 DNA sequence: TGTGCCAGCTCTCCTTATCTCCAGGGGGCGTCGACTGAAGCTTTCTTT. Translated, it gives CASSPYLQGASTEAFF.

This chain joins TRBV28 and TRBJ2-3; 9 positions match TRBD2. Germline loops: CDR1 MDHEN, CDR2 SYDVKM. The length of the CDR3 is 16 residues. Trimming cost V 2 bases and J 2 bases; bases outside gene matches: 5. CDR3 residues: CASSLGGRAYTDTQYF. DNA for the CDR3: TGTGCCAGCAGTTTAGGCGGGAGGGCCTACACAGATACGCAGTATTTT.

The chain combines TRBV5-4 with TRBJ2-6, with D tentatively TRBD2 (5 bases). This CDR3 is 16 amino acids long. Germline-derived CDR1 and CDR2 are SGHNT and YYREEE (reference sequence). V lost 4 bases, J lost 0 bases, and 11 bases lay in between. The CDR3 bases are TGTGCCAGCAGCCCGGACTTATACTCTGGGGCCAACGTCCTGACTTTC. It yields the protein CASSPDLYSGANVLTF.

The J gene is TRBJ2-2, the V gene TRBV5-1, with D perhaps matching TRBD1 (5 bases). Germline CDR1 is SGHRS and CDR2 is YFSETQ. Trimming cost V 0 bases and J 3 bases, with 9 bases left between them. This CDR3 has 15 residues. The chain's CDR3 is CASSLVGADTGELFF. CDR3 nucleotide sequence: TGCGCCAGCAGCTTGGTAGGGGCTGACACCGGGGAGCTGTTTTTT.

CDR3 region: CASSDLAGVNEQFF. CDR3 DNA: TGTGCCAGTAGTGACCTAGCGGGAGTGAATGAGCAGTTCTTC. This chain joins TRBV19 and TRBJ2-1, with 10 positions matching TRBD2. Trimming at V came to 5 bases and at J to 7 bases, leaving 5 bases not matched to a gene. Germline CDR1 is LNHDA and CDR2 is SQIVND (reference sequence). The CDR3 totals 14 residues.

The rearrangement joins TRBV27 to TRBJ2-3; TRBD2 matches 10 bases. This CDR3 has 17 residues. From germline, CDR1 is MNHEY and CDR2 SMNVEV (reference sequence). Trimming took 4 bases from V and 7 from J; bases not matched to a gene: 14. CDR3 amino acids: CASSSPLTSGVRNTQYF. CDR3 sequence (DNA): TGTGCCAGCAGTTCCCCGCTCACTAGCGGGGTCAGAAATACGCAGTATTTT.

This chain uses TRBV14 with TRBJ2-7, with TRBD1 matching 9 bases. The CDR3 is 15 residues long. Trimming at V came to 1 base and at J to 1 base, leaving 2 bases not matched to a gene. CDR1 SGHDN and CDR2 FVKESK come from the germline V gene. The CDR3 sequence: CASSQVGQGSYEQYF. The CDR3 DNA reads TGTGCCAGCAGCCAAGTGGGACAGGGATCCTACGAGCAGTACTTC. Full variable domain (missing parts from reference TRBV14 and TRBJ2-7): EAGVTQFPSHSVIEKGQTVTLRCDPISGHDNLYWYRRVMGKEIKFLLHFVKESKQDESGMPNNRFLAERTGGTYSTLKVQPAELEDSGVYFCASSQVGQGSYEQYFGPGTRLTVT.

The chain carries TRBV18 and TRBJ1-1, with D maybe TRBD1 (5 bases). Germline lookup yields CDR1 KGHSH and CDR2 LQKENI. The CDR3 spans 14 residues. Trimming removed 1 base from V and 1 base from J, with 7 bases in between. CDR3 residues: CASSPQRGNTEAFF. CDR3 coding DNA: TGTGCCAGCTCACCACAAAGGGGGAACACTGAAGCTTTCTTT.

The chain links TRBV5-1 to TRBJ2-7; TRBD2 might be the D (6 bases). This CDR3 has 13 amino acids. Looked up from germline, CDR1 is SGHRS and CDR2 is YFSETQ. V dropped 2 bases and J dropped 5 bases, with 11 bases sitting between them. The CDR3 protein is CASSLPGSDEQYF. As DNA, the CDR3 is TGCGCCAGCAGCTTACCCGGGAGTGACGAGCAGTACTTC. Full variable domain (remainder filled in from reference TRBV5-1 and TRBJ2-7): KAGVTQTPRYLIKTRGQQVTLSCSPISGHRSVSWYQQTPGQGLQFLFEYFSETQRNKGNFPGRFSGRQFSNSRSEMNVSTLELGDSALYLCASSLPGSDEQYFGPGTRLTVT.

There are a few counts of this clone. V and J are TRBV25-1 and TRBJ2-7, with 12 positions matching TRBD2. Unmatched junction bases numbered 6, after V lost 4 bases and J lost 5 bases. The length of the CDR3 is 15 residues. The germline V gene has CDR1 MGHDK and CDR2 SYGVNS. CDR3 nucleotides: TGTGCCAGCAGTGCGACTAGCGGGAGTACCCACGAGCAGTACTTC. Its translation is CASSATSGSTHEQYF.

CDR3 protein: CASSLYRADGYTF. In DNA, the CDR3 is TGTGCCAGCAGTTTATACAGGGCGGATGGCTACACCTTC. V is TRBV6-5 and J is TRBJ1-2, with D perhaps TRBD1 (6 bases). The CDR3 covers 13 residues. Between the trimmed V and J ends, which lost 4 bases and 6 bases, there was a span of 12 bases. CDR1 is MNHEY and CDR2 is SVGAGI in the germline V gene.

The J gene is TRBJ2-7, the V gene TRBV10-1, with a possible D match to TRBD1 (5 bases). The CDR3 extends over 14 amino acids. Germline CDR1 WNHNN, CDR2 SYGVQD (reference sequence). V lost 2 bases to trimming and J lost 0 bases, with 8 bases between them. DNA of the CDR3: TGCGCCAGCAGTGAGGTGACAGACTCCTACGAGCAGTACTTC. Encoded protein: CASSEVTDSYEQYF.

This chain joins TRBV6-6 and TRBJ2-7; 8 bases line up with TRBD2. V lost 6 bases and J lost 0; bases outside the gene matches: 7. Germline V CDR1 and CDR2: MNHNY, SVGAGI (reference sequence). CDR3 length equals 15 residues. The CDR3, as DNA: TGTGCCAGCAGGGATCTAGCGGGCCCCTCCTACGAGCAGTACTTC. Protein sequence: CASRDLAGPSYEQYF.

The chain links TRBV27 to TRBJ2-7; 12 bases map to TRBD2. The V gene end was trimmed by 3 bases and the J gene end by 7 bases; junction bases not matched to a gene: 10. CDR3 length: 16 residues. The germline CDR1 and CDR2 sequences are MNHEY and SMNVEV (reference sequence). CDR3 sequence reads: CASSFVTSGSPGEQYV. The CDR3 DNA sequence: TGTGCCAGCAGTTTTGTGACTAGCGGGAGCCCCGGGGAGCAGTACGTC.

In this sample, this clone turned up a few times. The chain uses TRBV6-6 and TRBJ2-3; TRBD2 aligns across 13 bases. The V gene end was trimmed by 4 bases and the J gene end by 4 bases; junction bases not matched to a gene: 2. The V gene's germline CDR1 is MNHNY and CDR2 SVGAGI (reference sequence). This CDR3 is 15 amino acids long. CDR3: CASSLLAGGSDTQYF. CDR3 bases: TGTGCCAGCAGTTTACTAGCGGGAGGGTCAGATACGCAGTATTTT.

The chain is built from TRBV2 and TRBJ1-1; D unresolved. V was clipped by 3 bases and J by 0 bases, with 8 bases between them. Germline V gene lookup returns CDR1 SNHLY and CDR2 FYNNEI. CDR3 length equals 14 residues. The DNA of the CDR3 is TGTGCCAGCAGTGACGGCGGAATGAACACTGAAGCTTTCTTT. This translates into CASSDGGMNTEAFF.

The chain has TRBV6-5 and TRBJ2-3; a weak D match, TRBD1 (5 bases). The CDR3 extends over 15 amino acids. Germline lookup yields CDR1 MNHEY and CDR2 SVGAGI. V was pared by 0 bases and J by 2 bases, with 9 bases between. This CDR3 is CASSYSKGDTDTQYF. The CDR3 bases are TGTGCCAGCAGTTACTCGAAAGGGGACACAGATACGCAGTATTTT.

In this sample, this clone turned up a few times. The chain is built from TRBV4-3 and TRBJ1-4, with 9 bases identical to TRBD1. Germline V gene data show CDR1 as LGHNA and CDR2 as YSLEER. With V trimmed by 4 bases and J by 7 bases, 4 bases remained unmatched. The CDR3 extends over 14 amino acids. The CDR3 spells CASSPDRGFEKLFF. CDR3 bases: TGCGCCAGCAGCCCGGACAGGGGTTTTGAAAAACTGTTTTTT.